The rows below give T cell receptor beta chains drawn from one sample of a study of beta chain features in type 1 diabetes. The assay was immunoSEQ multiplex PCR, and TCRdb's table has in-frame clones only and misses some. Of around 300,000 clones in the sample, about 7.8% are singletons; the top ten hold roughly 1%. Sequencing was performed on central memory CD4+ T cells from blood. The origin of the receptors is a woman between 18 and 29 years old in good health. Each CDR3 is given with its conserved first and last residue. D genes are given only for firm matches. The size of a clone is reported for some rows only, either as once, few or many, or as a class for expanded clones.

cdr3_aa: CASSFSETQYF; cdr3_nt: TGTGCCAGCAGCTTTTCTGAGACCCAGTACTTC; clone_size: few; d_call: NA; cdr3_length: 11; v_call: TRBV7-9; j_call: TRBJ2-5
cdr3_aa: CASSPQRPEAFF; cdr3_nt: TGTGCCAGCAGCCCACAGCGCCCTGAAGCTTTCTTT; clone_size: NA; d_call: NA; cdr3_length: 12; v_call: TRBV7-9; j_call: TRBJ1-1
cdr3_aa: CASSVDPGNTIYF; cdr3_nt: TGTGCCAGCAGCGTAGATCCGGGAAACACCATATATTTT; clone_size: few; d_call: NA; cdr3_length: 13; v_call: TRBV9; j_call: TRBJ1-3
cdr3_aa: CASTGYSYNEQFF; cdr3_nt: TGTGCCAGCACGGGGTACTCCTACAATGAGCAGTTCTTC; clone_size: few; d_call: NA; cdr3_length: 13; v_call: TRBV7-2; j_call: TRBJ2-1
cdr3_aa: CASSLEGPRNQPQHF; cdr3_nt: TGTGCCAGCAGTTTAGAGGGACCGCGCAATCAGCCCCAGCATTTT; clone_size: few; d_call: NA; cdr3_length: 15; v_call: TRBV7-9; j_call: TRBJ1-5
cdr3_aa: CASSLGTAGYTF; cdr3_nt: TGTGCCAGCAGCTTAGGAACAGCTGGCTACACCTTC; clone_size: many; d_call: NA; cdr3_length: 12; v_call: TRBV7-2; j_call: TRBJ1-2
cdr3_aa: CASSPDRSYGYTF; cdr3_nt: TGCGCCAGCAGCCCGGACAGAAGCTATGGCTACACCTTC; clone_size: NA; d_call: NA; cdr3_length: 13; v_call: TRBV4-3; j_call: TRBJ1-2
cdr3_aa: CASTPTGSLSTEAFF; cdr3_nt: TGTGCCAGCACACCCACAGGGAGCCTAAGTACTGAAGCTTTCTTT; clone_size: few; d_call: NA; cdr3_length: 15; v_call: TRBV6-1; j_call: TRBJ1-1
cdr3_aa: CASRSRVVDTQYF; cdr3_nt: TGTGCCAGCAGATCCAGGGTCGTAGATACGCAGTATTTT; clone_size: many; d_call: NA; cdr3_length: 13; v_call: TRBV7-2; j_call: TRBJ2-3
cdr3_aa: CASSPSGNVPNEQFF; cdr3_nt: TGCGCCAGCAGCCCCAGCGGGAACGTCCCCAATGAGCAGTTCTTC; clone_size: NA; d_call: TRBD2; cdr3_length: 15; v_call: TRBV5-1; j_call: TRBJ2-1
cdr3_aa: CASRGTWDGTEAFF; cdr3_nt: TGTGCCAGCCGAGGGACGTGGGACGGCACTGAAGCTTTCTTT; clone_size: NA; d_call: NA; cdr3_length: 14; v_call: TRBV25-1; j_call: TRBJ1-1
cdr3_aa: CSGETVPGYTF; cdr3_nt: TGCAGTGGGGAGACAGTGCCTGGCTACACCTTC; clone_size: NA; d_call: NA; cdr3_length: 11; v_call: TRBV20-1; j_call: TRBJ1-2
cdr3_aa: CASSSSTSSTDTQYF; cdr3_nt: TGCGCCAGCAGCTCATCCACATCTAGCACAGATACGCAGTATTTT; clone_size: NA; d_call: NA; cdr3_length: 15; v_call: TRBV5-1; j_call: TRBJ2-3
cdr3_aa: CASSQADSGGYRNEQFF; cdr3_nt: TGCGCCAGCAGCCAAGCCGATAGCGGTGGGTACCGAAATGAGCAGTTCTTC; clone_size: NA; d_call: NA; cdr3_length: 17; v_call: TRBV4-1; j_call: TRBJ2-1
cdr3_aa: CASSFDRDTDTQYF; cdr3_nt: TGTGCCAGCAGCTTTGACAGGGACACAGATACGCAGTATTTT; clone_size: NA; d_call: TRBD1; cdr3_length: 14; v_call: TRBV11-3; j_call: TRBJ2-3
cdr3_aa: CASSLEGSQVQPQHF; cdr3_nt: TGCGCCAGCAGCTTGGAAGGATCCCAGGTCCAGCCCCAGCATTTT; clone_size: NA; d_call: NA; cdr3_length: 15; v_call: TRBV5-1; j_call: TRBJ1-5
cdr3_aa: CASSGIQGAEAFF; cdr3_nt: TGTGCCAGCAGTGGCATACAGGGGGCTGAAGCTTTCTTT; clone_size: many; d_call: TRBD1; cdr3_length: 13; v_call: TRBV6-6; j_call: TRBJ1-1
cdr3_aa: CASSPQGTSLGYQETQYF; cdr3_nt: TGTGCCAGCAGCCCCCAAGGGACTAGCCTTGGGTACCAAGAGACCCAGTACTTC; clone_size: NA; d_call: TRBD2; cdr3_length: 18; v_call: TRBV4-2; j_call: TRBJ2-5
cdr3_aa: CASTTEADTQYF; cdr3_nt: TGTGCCAGCACCACCGAAGCAGATACGCAGTATTTT; clone_size: NA; d_call: NA; cdr3_length: 12; v_call: TRBV5-4; j_call: TRBJ2-3
cdr3_aa: CASSLTTGETQYF; cdr3_nt: TGTGCCAGCAGCCTGACCACCGGGGAGACCCAGTACTTC; clone_size: few; d_call: NA; cdr3_length: 13; v_call: TRBV5-6; j_call: TRBJ2-5
cdr3_aa: CAIASGGSGELFF; cdr3_nt: TGTGCCATCGCATCAGGGGGCTCCGGGGAGCTGTTTTTT; clone_size: few; d_call: TRBD1; cdr3_length: 13; v_call: TRBV10-3; j_call: TRBJ2-2
cdr3_aa: CASSPPGPQHF; cdr3_nt: TGTGCCAGCAGTCCTCCAGGGCCCCAGCATTTT; clone_size: NA; d_call: NA; cdr3_length: 11; v_call: TRBV28; j_call: TRBJ1-5
cdr3_aa: CASSPPGSPDTQYF; cdr3_nt: TGTGCCAGCAGCCCGCCAGGGAGCCCAGATACGCAGTATTTT; clone_size: few; d_call: NA; cdr3_length: 14; v_call: TRBV7-2; j_call: TRBJ2-3
cdr3_aa: CASSQGTDQPQHF; cdr3_nt: TGTGCCAGCAGTCAGGGTACGGATCAGCCCCAGCATTTT; clone_size: NA; d_call: NA; cdr3_length: 13; v_call: TRBV2; j_call: TRBJ1-5
cdr3_aa: CASSGNRGNQPQHF; cdr3_nt: TGTGCCAGCAGCGGCAACAGGGGCAATCAGCCCCAGCATTTT; clone_size: few; d_call: NA; cdr3_length: 14; v_call: TRBV28; j_call: TRBJ1-5
cdr3_aa: CASSPHSGTGNTEAFF; cdr3_nt: TGTGCCAGCAGTCCTCATTCCGGGACAGGGAACACTGAAGCTTTCTTT; clone_size: NA; d_call: TRBD1; cdr3_length: 16; v_call: TRBV28; j_call: TRBJ1-1
cdr3_aa: CASSQAWDWVYEQYF; cdr3_nt: TGTGCCAGCAGCCAAGCATGGGACTGGGTCTACGAGCAGTACTTC; clone_size: NA; d_call: NA; cdr3_length: 15; v_call: TRBV4-2; j_call: TRBJ2-7
cdr3_aa: CASSLLKQMNEQYF; cdr3_nt: TGTGCCAGCAGCCTCTTAAAACAAATGAACGAGCAGTACTTC; clone_size: NA; d_call: NA; cdr3_length: 14; v_call: TRBV7-3; j_call: TRBJ2-7